This is a list of T cell receptor beta chains from one sample in a study of PD-1 blockade in classical Hodgkin lymphoma. Some clones are missing from TCRdb's copy, which holds only in-frame ones; the method was immunoSEQ multiplex PCR. The profile shows 20,000 to 25,000 clones, 72% of them singletons. This sample comprised peripheral blood mononuclear cells (PBMCs), obtained before the fourth cycle of nivolumab. These receptors were collected from a human donor with classical Hodgkin lymphoma. The CDR3 runs from the conserved cysteine through the conserved F or W. D genes are given only for firm matches. Clone size is given for some rows only: seen once, a few or many times, or a class if the clone is expanded.

d_gene,j_gene,v_gene,abundance,CDR3aa,CDR3nt
.,TRBJ1-2,TRBV19,.,CASTPERGGYGYTF,TGTGCCAGTACCCCAGAACGGGGTGGGTATGGCTACACCTTC
.,TRBJ2-3,TRBV15,.,CATSRVLGVAQYF,TGTGCCACCAGCAGGGTGCTCGGGGTCGCGCAGTATTTT
.,TRBJ2-6,TRBV18,.,CASSPVGNSGANVLTF,TGTGCCAGCTCACCAGTGGGTAACTCTGGGGCCAACGTCCTGACTTTC
.,TRBJ2-1,TRBV27,.,CASSLGSGLSYNEQFF,TGTGCCAGCAGTTTAGGTAGCGGCCTCTCCTACAATGAGCAGTTCTTC
TRBD1,TRBJ1-1,TRBV7-9,.,CASSSDREEITEAFF,TGTGCCAGCAGCTCGGACAGGGAGGAGATCACTGAAGCTTTCTTT
TRBD2,TRBJ2-1,TRBV13,.,CASSSPTSGGATEQFF,TGTGCCAGCAGCTCCCCGACTAGCGGGGGGGCCACTGAGCAGTTCTTC
.,TRBJ1-1,TRBV19,few,CASRNSRHSMNTEAFF,TGTGCCAGTAGGAATAGCCGCCACAGCATGAACACTGAAGCTTTCTTT
.,TRBJ2-3,TRBV7-9,.,CASSFEQGQYF,TGTGCCAGCAGCTTCGAGCAGGGGCAGTATTTT
.,TRBJ2-4,TRBV7-6,.,CASSDGRSPLAKNIQYF,TGTGCCAGCAGCGACGGTCGATCGCCCCTAGCCAAAAACATTCAGTACTTC
.,TRBJ2-2,TRBV5-4,.,CASSLNHGATGELFF,TGTGCCAGCAGCCTGAATCACGGAGCCACCGGGGAGCTGTTTTTT
TRBD2,TRBJ2-3,TRBV27,.,CASSLFITSGGTDTQYF,TGTGCCAGCAGTTTATTCATAACTAGCGGGGGAACAGATACGCAGTATTTT
TRBD1,TRBJ2-7,TRBV6-5,.,CASRNRGDEQYF,TGTGCCAGCAGGAACAGGGGCGACGAGCAGTACTTC
TRBD1,TRBJ2-7,TRBV14,.,CASSRDRIFYEQYF,TGTGCCAGCAGCCGGGACAGGATATTCTACGAGCAGTACTTC
.,TRBJ1-2,TRBV6-1,.,CASSPGLVYGYTF,TGTGCCAGCAGCCCGGGACTCGTCTATGGCTACACCTTC
.,TRBJ1-1,TRBV2,.,CASSDRNTEAFF,TGTGCCAGCAGTGACAGGAACACTGAAGCTTTCTTT
TRBD1,TRBJ2-7,TRBV7-2,.,CASSLGGTGPYEQYF,TGTGCCAGCAGCTTAGGCGGGACAGGGCCCTACGAGCAGTACTTC
TRBD1,TRBJ1-5,TRBV7-8,.,CASSTLGTGGPHF,TGTGCCAGCAGCACCCTCGGGACAGGGGGCCCGCATTTT
.,TRBJ1-6,TRBV6-1,.,CASRRQSSYNSPLHF,TGTGCCAGCAGGAGACAGAGCTCCTATAATTCACCCCTCCACTTT
.,TRBJ1-1,TRBV4-1,.,CASSPTPDTEAFF,TGCGCCAGCAGCCCTACCCCCGACACTGAAGCTTTCTTT
.,TRBJ1-3,TRBV30,medium-sized,CAWKAAGNTIYF,TGTGCCTGGAAGGCGGCTGGAAACACCATATATTTT
.,TRBJ1-6,TRBV7-9,.,CASSFSASGQGYSPLHF,TGTGCCAGCAGCTTCTCAGCATCAGGGCAGGGTTATTCACCCCTCCACTTT
TRBD1,TRBJ2-7,TRBV28,.,CASRPTGITYEQYF,TGTGCCAGCAGACCGACAGGGATAACCTACGAGCAGTACTTC
.,TRBJ2-2,TRBV5-1,.,CASSPGYSGELFF,TGCGCCAGCAGCCCAGGGTATTCCGGGGAGCTGTTTTTT
.,TRBJ2-1,TRBV30,.,CAWSLGRQNEQFF,TGTGCCTGGAGCCTGGGACGCCAAAATGAGCAGTTCTTC
.,TRBJ1-5,TRBV5-1,.,CASSAGTSNQPQHF,TGCGCCAGCAGCGCCGGTACCAGCAATCAGCCCCAGCATTTT
.,TRBJ1-2,TRBV28,.,CASSPVPVGYTF,TGTGCCAGCAGTCCTGTCCCCGTTGGCTACACCTTC
.,TRBJ2-5,TRBV10-3,.,CAISDRDIQETQYF,TGTGCCATCAGTGACCGGGACATCCAAGAGACCCAGTACTTC
TRBD1,TRBJ1-5,TRBV5-1,once,CASSLRQGGQPQHF,TGCGCCAGCAGCCTAAGACAGGGAGGTCAGCCCCAGCATTTT
.,TRBJ1-2,TRBV28,.,CASSLPGPIGYTF,TGTGCCAGCAGTCTCCCGGGGCCGATCGGCTACACCTTC